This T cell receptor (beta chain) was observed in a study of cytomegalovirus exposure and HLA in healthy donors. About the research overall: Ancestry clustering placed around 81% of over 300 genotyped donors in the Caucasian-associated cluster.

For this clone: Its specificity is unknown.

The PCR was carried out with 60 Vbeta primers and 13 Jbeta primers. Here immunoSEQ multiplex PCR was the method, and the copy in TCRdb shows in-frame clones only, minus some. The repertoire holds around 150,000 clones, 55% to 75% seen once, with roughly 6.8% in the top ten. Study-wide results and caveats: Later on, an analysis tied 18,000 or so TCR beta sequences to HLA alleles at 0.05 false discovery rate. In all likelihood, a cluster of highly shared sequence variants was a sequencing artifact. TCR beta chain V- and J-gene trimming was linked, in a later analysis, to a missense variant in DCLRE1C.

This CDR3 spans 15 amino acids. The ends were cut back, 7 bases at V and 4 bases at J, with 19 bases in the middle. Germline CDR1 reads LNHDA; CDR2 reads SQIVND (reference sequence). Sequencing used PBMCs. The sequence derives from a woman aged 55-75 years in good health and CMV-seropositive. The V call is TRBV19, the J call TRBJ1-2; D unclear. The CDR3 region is CASNTYEGGGYGYTF. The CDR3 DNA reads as TGTGCCAGTAATACATATGAGGGAGGCGGCTATGGCTACACCTTC. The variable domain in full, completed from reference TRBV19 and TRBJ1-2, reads DGGITQSPKYLFRKEGQNVTLSCEQNLNHDAMYWYRQDPGQGLRLIYYSQIVNDFQKGDIAEGYSVSREKKESFPLTVTSAQKNPTAFYLCASNTYEGGGYGYTFGSGTRLTVV.